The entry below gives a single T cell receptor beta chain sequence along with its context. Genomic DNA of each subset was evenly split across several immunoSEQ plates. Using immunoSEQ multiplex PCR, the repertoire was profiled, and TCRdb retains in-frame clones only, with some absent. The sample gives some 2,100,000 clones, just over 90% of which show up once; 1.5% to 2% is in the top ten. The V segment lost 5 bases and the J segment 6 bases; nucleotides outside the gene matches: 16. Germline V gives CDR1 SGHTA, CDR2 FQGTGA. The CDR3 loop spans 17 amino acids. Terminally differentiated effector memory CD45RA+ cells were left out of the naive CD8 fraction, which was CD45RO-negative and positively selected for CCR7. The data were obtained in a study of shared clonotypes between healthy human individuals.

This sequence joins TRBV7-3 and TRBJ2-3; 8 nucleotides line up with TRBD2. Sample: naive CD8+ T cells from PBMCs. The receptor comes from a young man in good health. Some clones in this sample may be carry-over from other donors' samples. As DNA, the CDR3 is TGTGCCAGCAGCCACTCCCCTGGAGCGGGAGCCTCGGATACGCAGTATTTT. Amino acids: CASSHSPGAGASDTQYF.